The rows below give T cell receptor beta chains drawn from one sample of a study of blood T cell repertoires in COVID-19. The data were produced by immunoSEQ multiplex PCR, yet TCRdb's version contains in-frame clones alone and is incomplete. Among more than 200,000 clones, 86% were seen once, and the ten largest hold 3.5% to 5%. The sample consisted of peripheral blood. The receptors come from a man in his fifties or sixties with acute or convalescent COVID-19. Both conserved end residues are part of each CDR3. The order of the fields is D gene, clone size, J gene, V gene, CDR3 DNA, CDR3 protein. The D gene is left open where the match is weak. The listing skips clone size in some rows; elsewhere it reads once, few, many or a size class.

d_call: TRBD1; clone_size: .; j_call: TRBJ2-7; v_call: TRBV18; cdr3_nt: TGTGCCAGCTCGTCAGGGACAGGGGCGGCCTACGAGCAGTACTTC; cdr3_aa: CASSSGTGAAYEQYF
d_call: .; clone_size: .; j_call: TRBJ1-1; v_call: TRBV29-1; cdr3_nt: TGCAGCGTTGAAGGTGAGGCAGGGGCTTCGAACACTGAAGCTTTCTTT; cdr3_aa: CSVEGEAGASNTEAFF
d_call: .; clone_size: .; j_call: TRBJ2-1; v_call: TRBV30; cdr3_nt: TGTGCCTGGAGTGTACTAGGGGGAGACAATGAGCAGTTCTTC; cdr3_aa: CAWSVLGGDNEQFF
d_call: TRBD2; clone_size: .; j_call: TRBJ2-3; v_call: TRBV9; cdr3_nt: TGTGCCAGCAGCGTAACTAGCGGGGAGGTAGATACGCAGTATTTT; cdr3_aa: CASSVTSGEVDTQYF
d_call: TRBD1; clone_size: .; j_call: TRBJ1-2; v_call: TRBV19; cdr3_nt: TGTGCCAGTAAATCCGGGACAGCCATTACTTACTATGGCTACACCTTC; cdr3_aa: CASKSGTAITYYGYTF
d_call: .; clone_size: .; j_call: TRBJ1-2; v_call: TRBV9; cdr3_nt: TGTGCCAGCAGCCCGGGGGGACGGAATAACTATGGCTACACCTTC; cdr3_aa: CASSPGGRNNYGYTF
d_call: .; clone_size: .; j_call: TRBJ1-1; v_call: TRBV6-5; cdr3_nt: TGTGCCAGCAGTTACGGGCGGGGGGTAGGCACTGAAGCTTTCTTT; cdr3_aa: CASSYGRGVGTEAFF
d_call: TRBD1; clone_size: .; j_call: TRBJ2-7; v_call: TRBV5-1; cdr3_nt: TGCGCCAGCAGCTTGGTAGGGGGCCCGACCTACGAGCAGTACTTC; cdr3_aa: CASSLVGGPTYEQYF
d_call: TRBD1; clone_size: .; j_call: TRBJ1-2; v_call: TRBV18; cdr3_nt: TGTGCCAGCTCACCGAGGGGACAGATAAGCGTCTATGGCTACACCTTC; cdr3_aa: CASSPRGQISVYGYTF
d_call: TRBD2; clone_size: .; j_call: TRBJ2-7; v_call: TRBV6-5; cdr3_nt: TGTGCCAGCAGTCGGGGGGTAGGTAATGGCTACGAGCAGTACTTC; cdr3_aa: CASSRGVGNGYEQYF
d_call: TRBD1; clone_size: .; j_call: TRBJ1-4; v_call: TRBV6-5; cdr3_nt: TGTGCCAGCACTCCCGGGACAGGGGGGGACAAACTGTTTTTT; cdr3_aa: CASTPGTGGDKLFF
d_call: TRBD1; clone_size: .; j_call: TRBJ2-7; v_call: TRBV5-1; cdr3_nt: TGCGCCAGCAGCTTCTCACGGGACAGGTCCTACGAGCAGTACTTC; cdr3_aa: CASSFSRDRSYEQYF
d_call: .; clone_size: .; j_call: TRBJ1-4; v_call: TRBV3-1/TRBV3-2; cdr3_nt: TGTGCCAGCAGCCTCCCCGGGGGGGGAGGTGAAAAACTGTTTTTT; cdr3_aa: CASSLPGGGGEKLFF
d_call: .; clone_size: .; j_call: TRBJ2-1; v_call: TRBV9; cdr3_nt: TGTGCCAGCAGCGTAGCCGACACTGCCTCAGGGGAGCAGTTCTTC; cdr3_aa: CASSVADTASGEQFF
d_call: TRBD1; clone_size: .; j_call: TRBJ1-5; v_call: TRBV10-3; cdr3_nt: TGTGCCATCAGTGAGGGGACAGCACGCAATCAGCCCCAGCATTTT; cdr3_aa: CAISEGTARNQPQHF
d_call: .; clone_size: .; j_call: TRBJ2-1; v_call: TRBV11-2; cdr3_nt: TGTGCCAGCAGCTTAGTTGGCCTTTCCTACAATGAGCAGTTCTTC; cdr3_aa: CASSLVGLSYNEQFF
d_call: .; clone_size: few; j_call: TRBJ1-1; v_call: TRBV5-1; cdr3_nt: TGCGCCAGCAGCCCGGGGGTGGCGAACACTGAAGCTTTCTTT; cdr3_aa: CASSPGVANTEAFF
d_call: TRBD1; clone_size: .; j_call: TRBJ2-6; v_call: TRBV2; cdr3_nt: TGTGCCAACCACAGGGGGCAGGGCGGGGCCAACGTCCTGACTTTC; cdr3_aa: CANHRGQGGANVLTF
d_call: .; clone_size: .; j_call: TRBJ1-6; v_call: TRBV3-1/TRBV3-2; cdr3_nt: TGTGCCAGCAGCCATACAACGGAACAGGGAAACTCCTATAATTCACCCCTCCACTTT; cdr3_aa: CASSHTTEQGNSYNSPLHF
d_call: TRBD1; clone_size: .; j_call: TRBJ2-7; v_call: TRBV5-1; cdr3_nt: TGCGCCAGCAGAGAGACAGGGCCGAGCCTCTACGAGCAGTACTTC; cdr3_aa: CASRETGPSLYEQYF
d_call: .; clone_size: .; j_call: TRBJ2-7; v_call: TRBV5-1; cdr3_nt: TGCGCCAGCAGCTTAAGCAGGCCCCTAATCGACGAGCAGTACTTC; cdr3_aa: CASSLSRPLIDEQYF
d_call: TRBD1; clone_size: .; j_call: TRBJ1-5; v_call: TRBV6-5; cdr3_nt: TGTGCCAGCAGTTACTCAAGGGGGCGCAGTCAGCCCCAGCATTTT; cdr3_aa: CASSYSRGRSQPQHF
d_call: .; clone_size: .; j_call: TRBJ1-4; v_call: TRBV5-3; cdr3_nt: TGTGCCAGAAGCCAAAATCGTGCGCACAGATCAACTAATGAAAAACTGTTTTTT; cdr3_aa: CARSQNRAHRSTNEKLFF
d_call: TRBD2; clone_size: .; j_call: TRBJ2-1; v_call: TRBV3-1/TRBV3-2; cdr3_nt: TGTGCCAGCAGCCACCCTGGGGGGGGATTCGGCTATGAGCAGTTCTTC; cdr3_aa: CASSHPGGGFGYEQFF
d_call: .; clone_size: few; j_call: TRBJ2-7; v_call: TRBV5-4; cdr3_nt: TGTGCCAGCAGCTCGTACGACAGCTACGAGCAGTACTTC; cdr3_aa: CASSSYDSYEQYF
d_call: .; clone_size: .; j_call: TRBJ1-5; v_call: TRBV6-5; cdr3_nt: TGTGCCAGCAGTTACTTGGACAGTGACTATCAGCCCCAGCATTTT; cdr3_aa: CASSYLDSDYQPQHF
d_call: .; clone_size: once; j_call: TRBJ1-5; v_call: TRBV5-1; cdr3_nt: TGCGCCAGCAGCTTTTCCGGGTCACCAAATCAGCCCCAGCATTTT; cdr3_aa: CASSFSGSPNQPQHF
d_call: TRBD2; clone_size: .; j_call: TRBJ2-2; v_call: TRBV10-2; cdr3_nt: TGCGCCAGCATCGCCTCCGCGGGGGGGAACACCGGGGAGCTGTTTTTT; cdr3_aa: CASIASAGGNTGELFF
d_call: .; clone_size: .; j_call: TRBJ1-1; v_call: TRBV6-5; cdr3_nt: TGTGCCAGCAGTTACTGGGGGGGGCTTCGGAGCACTGAAGCTTTCTTT; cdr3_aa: CASSYWGGLRSTEAFF
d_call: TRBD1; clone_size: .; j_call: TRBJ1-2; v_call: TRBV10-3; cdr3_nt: TGTGCCATCAGCCCTCAGGGGGCTGGTAACTATGGCTACACCTTC; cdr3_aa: CAISPQGAGNYGYTF
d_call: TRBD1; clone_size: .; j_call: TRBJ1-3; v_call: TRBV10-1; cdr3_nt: TGCGCCAGCAGTCCCTCCACCTCGACAGGGCTTGCTTTTGTCTCTGGAAACACCATATATTTT; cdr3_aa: CASSPSTSTGLAFVSGNTIYF
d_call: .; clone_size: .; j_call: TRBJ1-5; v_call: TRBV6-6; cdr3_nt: TGTGCCAGCAGTCTCAGTCAGGGGCAAAATCAGCCCCAGCATTTT; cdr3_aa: CASSLSQGQNQPQHF
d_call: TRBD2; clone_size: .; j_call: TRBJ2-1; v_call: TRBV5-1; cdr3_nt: TGCGCCAGCAGCGAGGGACTAATTGCCTACAATGAGCAGTTCTTC; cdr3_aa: CASSEGLIAYNEQFF
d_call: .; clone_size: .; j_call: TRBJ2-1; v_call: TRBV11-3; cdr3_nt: TGTGCCAGCAGCCCCGGGGACTTATACAATGAGCAGTTCTTC; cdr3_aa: CASSPGDLYNEQFF
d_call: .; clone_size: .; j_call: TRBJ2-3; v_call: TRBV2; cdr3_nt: TGTGCCAGCAGATTAAGAGAATTGCCCGTAGCAGATACGCAGTATTTT; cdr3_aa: CASRLRELPVADTQYF
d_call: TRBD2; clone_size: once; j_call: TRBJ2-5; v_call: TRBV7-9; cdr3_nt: TGTGCCAGCAGCCCCCAAGTTTCGGCGGGGGTCACGGCCCAGTACTTC; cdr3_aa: CASSPQVSAGVTAQYF
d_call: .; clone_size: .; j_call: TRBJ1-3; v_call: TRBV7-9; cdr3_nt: TGTGCCAGCAGCCCGTATGGAAACACCATATATTTT; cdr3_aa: CASSPYGNTIYF
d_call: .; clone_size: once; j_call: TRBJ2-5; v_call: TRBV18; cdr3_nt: TGTGCCAGCTCACCACCGGCAGGGGTAGGCGAGACCCAGTACTTC; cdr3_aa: CASSPPAGVGETQYF
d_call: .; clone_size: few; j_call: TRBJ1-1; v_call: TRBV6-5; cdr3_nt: TGTGCCAGCTACTTATTCGGGGGTATGAACACTGAAGCTTTCTTT; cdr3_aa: CASYLFGGMNTEAFF
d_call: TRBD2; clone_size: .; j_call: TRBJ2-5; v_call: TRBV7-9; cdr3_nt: TGTGCCAGCAGTCCAGTGGGCGGGGGGATCCAAGAGACCCAGTACTTC; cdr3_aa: CASSPVGGGIQETQYF
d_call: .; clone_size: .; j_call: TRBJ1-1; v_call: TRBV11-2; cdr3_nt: TGTGCCAGCTCCTACAGGCCCCTGAACACTGAAGCTTTCTTT; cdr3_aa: CASSYRPLNTEAFF
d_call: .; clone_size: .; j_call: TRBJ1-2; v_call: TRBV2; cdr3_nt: TGTGCCAGCAGTCGAGACAGGTTAGAACTGGGAAACTATGGCTACACCTTC; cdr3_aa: CASSRDRLELGNYGYTF
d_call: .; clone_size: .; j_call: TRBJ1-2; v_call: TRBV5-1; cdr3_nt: TGCGCCAGCAGCTTGGAATCACAAAACTATGGCTACACCTTC; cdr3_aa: CASSLESQNYGYTF
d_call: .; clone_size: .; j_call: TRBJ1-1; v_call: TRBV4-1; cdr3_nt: TGCGCCAGCAGCCAAGAGGAGATGAACACTGAAGCTTTCTTT; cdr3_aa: CASSQEEMNTEAFF
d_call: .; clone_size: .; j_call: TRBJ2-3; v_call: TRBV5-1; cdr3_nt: TGCGCCAGCCGTCCCGGGCAGGGATGGGGCACAGATACGCAGTATTTT; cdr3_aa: CASRPGQGWGTDTQYF
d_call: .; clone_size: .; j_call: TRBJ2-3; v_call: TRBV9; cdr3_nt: TGTGCCAGCAGCGTAGGGGCTAGCAGAGCAGATACGCAGTATTTT; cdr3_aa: CASSVGASRADTQYF
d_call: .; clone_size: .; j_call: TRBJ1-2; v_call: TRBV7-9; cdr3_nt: TGTGCCAGCAGCTTAGGGGGGGTCGGTGGCTACACCTTC; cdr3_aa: CASSLGGVGGYTF
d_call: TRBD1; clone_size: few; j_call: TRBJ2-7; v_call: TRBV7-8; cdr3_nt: TGTGCCAGCAGCCCCCGGGACAGGGGGGAATCCTACGAGCAGTACTTC; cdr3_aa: CASSPRDRGESYEQYF
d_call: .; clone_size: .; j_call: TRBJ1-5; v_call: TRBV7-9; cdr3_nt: TGTGCCAGCAGCTTATCCTTTCAGCCCCAGCATTTT; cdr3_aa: CASSLSFQPQHF
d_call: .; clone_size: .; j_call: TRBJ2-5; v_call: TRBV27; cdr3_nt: TGTGCCAGCAGTCTCCGACAGCAAGAGACCCAGTACTTC; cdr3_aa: CASSLRQQETQYF
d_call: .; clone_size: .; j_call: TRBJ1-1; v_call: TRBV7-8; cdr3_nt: TGTGCCAGCAACCAACAGATAAACACTGAAGCTTTCTTT; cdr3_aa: CASNQQINTEAFF
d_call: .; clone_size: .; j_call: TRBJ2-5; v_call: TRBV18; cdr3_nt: TGTGCCAGCTCACCATCGGGGCAAGAGACCCAGTACTTC; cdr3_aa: CASSPSGQETQYF
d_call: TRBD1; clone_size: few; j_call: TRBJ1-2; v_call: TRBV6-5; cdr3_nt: TGTGCCAGCGACAGGGGGGGCTATGGCTACACCTTC; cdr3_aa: CASDRGGYGYTF
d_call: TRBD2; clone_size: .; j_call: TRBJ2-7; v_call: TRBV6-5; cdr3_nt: TGTGCCAGCGGGGGGGGTAGAGACTCCTACGAGCAGTACTTC; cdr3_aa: CASGGGRDSYEQYF
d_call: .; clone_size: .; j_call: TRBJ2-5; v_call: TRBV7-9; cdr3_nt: TGTGCCAGCAGCCCTGCCGCCGACAGGCTCCAAGAGACCCAGTACTTC; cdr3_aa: CASSPAADRLQETQYF
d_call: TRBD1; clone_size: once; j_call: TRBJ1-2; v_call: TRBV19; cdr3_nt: TGTGCCAGTACCCCCGATATAGGGACAGGGATTTATGGCTACACCTTC; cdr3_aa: CASTPDIGTGIYGYTF
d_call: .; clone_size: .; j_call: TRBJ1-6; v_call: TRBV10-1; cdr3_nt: TGCGCCTGCCATGGGGGGTCACCCCTCCACTTT; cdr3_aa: CACHGGSPLHF
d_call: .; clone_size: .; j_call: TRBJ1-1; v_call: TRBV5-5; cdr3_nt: TGTGCCAGCAGCAGCAGGGTACTTAACACTGAAGCTTTCTTT; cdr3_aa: CASSSRVLNTEAFF
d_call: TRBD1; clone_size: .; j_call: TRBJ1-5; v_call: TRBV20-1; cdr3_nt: TGCAGTGCTAGTCTATGGGACAGTAGCAATCAGCCCCAGCATTTT; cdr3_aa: CSASLWDSSNQPQHF